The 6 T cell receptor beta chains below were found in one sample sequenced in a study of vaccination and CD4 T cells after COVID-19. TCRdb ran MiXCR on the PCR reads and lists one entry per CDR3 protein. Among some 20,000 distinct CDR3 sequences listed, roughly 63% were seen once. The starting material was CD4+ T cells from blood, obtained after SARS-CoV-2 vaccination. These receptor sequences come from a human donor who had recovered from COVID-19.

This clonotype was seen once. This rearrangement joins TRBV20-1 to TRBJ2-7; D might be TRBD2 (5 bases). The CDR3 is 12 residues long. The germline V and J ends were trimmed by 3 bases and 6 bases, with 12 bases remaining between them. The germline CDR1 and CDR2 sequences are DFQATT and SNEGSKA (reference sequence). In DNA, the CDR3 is TGCAGTGCTAGCGGGATTTTGACCGAGCAGTACTTC. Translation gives CSASGILTEQYF.

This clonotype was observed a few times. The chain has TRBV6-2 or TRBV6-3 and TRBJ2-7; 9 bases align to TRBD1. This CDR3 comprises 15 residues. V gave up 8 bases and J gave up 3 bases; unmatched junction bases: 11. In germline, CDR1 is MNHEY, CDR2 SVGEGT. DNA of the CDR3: TGTGCCAGCCAGGTCCTCGGGACAGGGCACTACGAGCAGTACTTC. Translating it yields CASQVLGTGHYEQYF.

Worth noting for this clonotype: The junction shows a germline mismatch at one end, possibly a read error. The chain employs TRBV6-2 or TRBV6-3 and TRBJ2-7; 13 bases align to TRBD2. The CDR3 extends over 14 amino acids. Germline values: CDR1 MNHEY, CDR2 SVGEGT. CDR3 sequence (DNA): TGTGCCAGCAGGCAAAGGACTAGCGGGAGAGTTTGGAACTTC. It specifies CASRQRTSGRVWNF.

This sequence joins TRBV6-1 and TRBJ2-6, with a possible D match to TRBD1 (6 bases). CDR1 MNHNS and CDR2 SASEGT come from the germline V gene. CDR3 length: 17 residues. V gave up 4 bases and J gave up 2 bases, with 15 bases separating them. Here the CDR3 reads CASSGGSRGTGANVLTF. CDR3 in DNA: TGTGCCAGCAGTGGCGGCAGTAGGGGGACTGGGGCCAACGTCCTGACTTTC.

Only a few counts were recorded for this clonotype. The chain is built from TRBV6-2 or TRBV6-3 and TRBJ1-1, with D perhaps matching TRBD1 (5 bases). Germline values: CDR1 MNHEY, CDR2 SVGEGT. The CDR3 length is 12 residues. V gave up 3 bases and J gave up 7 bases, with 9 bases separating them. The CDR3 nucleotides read TGTGCCAGCAGTTATCGGGGGATTGAAGCTTTCTTT. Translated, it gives CASSYRGIEAFF.

CDR3: CATYGTSGRPWENEQFF. CDR3 in DNA: TGCGCCACCTATGGGACTAGCGGGAGGCCTTGGGAAAATGAGCAGTTCTTC. This rearrangement joins TRBV10-1 to TRBJ2-1, with 15 positions matching TRBD2. Per germline, CDR1 WNHNN and CDR2 SYGVQD (reference sequence). V shed 10 bases, J shed 7 bases, and the junction held 14 bases outside the gene matches. The CDR3 has 17 residues.